The present T cell receptor (beta chain) was sequenced within a study of human T cells and chemical hapten exposure (dated by TCRdb to 2020 to 2022). Background for the entire study: For sensitization, 2% DPC in acetone was applied to a roughly 2 cm by roughly 2 cm area of upper inner arm skin. Libraries were pooled for sequencing, and per-sample TCR yields varied mainly because of small differences in library volumes within the pool. In alopecia patients, the study followed how the peripheral blood TCR repertoire changed in vivo over primary and secondary sensitization to diphenylcyclopropenone (DPC), a hapten. Most of the patients in the cohort were female, and the cohort covered alopecia areata with under or over 50% scalp involvement, alopecia totalis and alopecia universalis. For TCR sequencing, blood came from 25 to 30 alopecia patients at anywhere from one to four time points (pre-sensitization, 2, 6 and 24 weeks). Weekly therapeutic DPC doses were additionally applied to the scalp of patients throughout the approximately 24-week study period. Patch testing was done on the upper back using Finn chambers containing 0.01% DPC, and results were scored after 6 days according to International Contact Dermatitis Research Group standards. Blood samples were taken from patients before sensitization (week 0) and then at 2, 6 and about 24 weeks after DPC sensitization.

V is pruned by 1 base and J by 0 bases, leaving 8 bases of the junction without a gene match. Including the terminal cysteine and phenylalanine, the CDR3 comprises 19 residues. Just the 57-base CDR3 DNA is kept, in frame starting at base 1. From a lookup of the germline V gene, CDR1 and CDR2 are SGHTA and FQGNSA. The paper's findings and limits, for the study overall: All patients had alopecia, a presumed autoimmune disease, so their immune response might differ from that of healthy individuals. Repeated subsampling changed both the strength of the expansion versus patch-test correlation and the threshold at which that correlation became significant. Expanded TCRs formed significantly more large CDR3 similarity clusters than pre-sensitization or healthy control sets, consistent with antigen-driven responses. The number of TCRs above 1 in 1000 frequency did not change with DPC sensitization; there was no evidence of global repertoire structure alterations. Patch test score was positively correlated with the number of PT1 expanded TCRs, with significance at thresholds 8, 16 and 32 but not at 4.

Comments on this clonotype: The target of this receptor is not known. No clone much larger than this one lies a single base away; base qualities are absent.

The method behind the library was RACE. This sample was sequenced with a NextSeq 500. During library preparation, unique molecular identifiers were attached to individual cDNA molecules so that TCRs could be counted quantitatively and reproducibly. Each blood RNA sample was used to sequence both TCR alpha and TCR beta chains. The original pipeline was this. The median number of TCRs per sample was roughly 94,000, ranging from roughly 20,000 to 700,000. The Decombinator software suite was used to annotate the V, J and CDR3 of the TCR reads. For the PS versus PT1 abundance plots, all samples were subsampled to the same number of TCRs (28,000). TCRs were defined as expanded if absent before sensitization and observed at least eight times at the 2-week time point. TCRdb applied fastp at Q25 and MiXCR to the public reads, then kept only in-frame beta chains. Entries are consolidated by CDR3 protein sequence, retaining the most common genes and DNA. These V and J calls originate from TCRdb's pipeline instead of the authors' own analysis. The table for this sample lists tens of thousands of distinct CDR3 sequences; around 11% of them were counted only once. The ten largest clonotypes hold about 4% of the sample.

The label giving this sample's time point can be read as: pre-sensitization, week 0. According to the study, the label for this sample's treatment or condition signals: therapeutic diphenylcyclopropenone sensitization with weekly scalp DPC. Blood at each patch-test visit was drawn before the patch test was applied. Patients were eligible if aged 18 to 70, diagnosed with alopecia and judged suitable for DPC therapy, and pregnant patients were excluded. Total RNA was isolated from unfractionated whole blood collected in Tempus Blood RNA tubes. The material sequenced was whole blood, taken in connection with sensitization to the hapten diphenylcyclopropenone (DPC). This TCR derives from a woman in her thirties or forties with alopecia areata. Some clones in this sample may be carry-over from other donors' samples. The chain employs TRBV7-2 and TRBJ2-7, with 14 junctional bases fitting TRBD2. The CDR3 loop reads CASSLGGTSGSESSYEQYF. Here is the DNA: TGTGCCAGCAGCTTAGGGGGGACTAGCGGGAGTGAGAGCTCCTACGAGCAGTACTTC.